A single sample gave rise to the 27 T cell receptor beta chains below, sequenced in a study of CD8 T cells in Susac syndrome. About 0.5 to 1 ug RNA was reverse transcribed with random hexamers. TCRdb fed the immunoSEQ multiplex PCR reads into MiXCR, producing one record per CDR3 protein. The sample gives 120,000 or so distinct CDR3 sequences, just over 95% of which show up once; approximately 0.15% is in the top ten. The sequencing input was CD4+ T cells from PBMCs. The receptor source for this set is a human donor with Susac syndrome.

This clonotype was recorded only once. The gene calls are TRBV20-1 and TRBJ2-7; the D gene is possibly TRBD2 (7 bases). Between the trimmed V and J ends, which lost 8 bases and 0 bases, there was a span of 14 bases. From germline, CDR1 is DFQATT and CDR2 SNEGSKA (reference sequence). CDR3 size: 13 residues. The CDR3 sequence: CSTWGGGSYEQYF. The CDR3 coding sequence is TGCAGTACGTGGGGGGGCGGCTCCTACGAGCAGTACTTC.

The chain links TRBV29-1 to TRBJ2-2; D unclear. The CDR3 consists of 13 residues. Germline CDR1 reads SQVTM; CDR2 reads ANQGSEA. V lost 7 bases and J lost 3, with 12 bases in between. Here the CDR3 reads CSGERRDTGELFF. The CDR3 bases are TGCAGCGGGGAACGGAGAGACACCGGGGAGCTGTTTTTT.

The V and J genes are TRBV6-5 and TRBJ1-2, with 7 nucleotides matching TRBD1. Germline CDR1 and CDR2: MNHEY and SVGAGI. The CDR3 has 16 amino acids. J gave up 1 base and V 4 bases, and 9 bases lay outside the gene matches. The CDR3 nucleotides read TGTGCCAGCAGTTCAACAGGGGCTCCCCTTAACTATGGCTACACCTTC. Its translation is CASSSTGAPLNYGYTF.

The chain joins TRBV28 to TRBJ2-3; 12 bases align to TRBD2. The germline CDR1 and CDR2 sequences are MDHEN and SYDVKM. The CDR3 extends over 17 amino acids. V was clipped by 2 bases and J by 8 bases; unmatched bases: 11. CDR3 amino acids: CASSLGLAGSHRGTQYF. For the CDR3, the DNA is TGTGCCAGCAGTTTAGGACTAGCGGGAAGCCACAGGGGTACGCAGTATTTT.

This sequence joins TRBV7-8 and TRBJ1-1; D possibly corresponds to TRBD1 (6 bases). CDR3 length: 14 residues. Trimming left V 4 bases short and J 2 bases short, with 11 bases between. Per the germline V gene, CDR1 is SGHVS and CDR2 is FQNEAQ. The CDR3 DNA is TGTGCCAGCAGCTACGGACAGTCTAACACTGAAGCTTTCTTT. Protein product: CASSYGQSNTEAFF.

The chain combines TRBV7-2 with TRBJ2-1, with D unresolved. The CDR3 runs to 15 residues. Per the germline V gene, CDR1 is SGHTA and CDR2 is FQGNSA. Trimming left V 1 base short and J 0 bases short, with 7 bases between. The CDR3 DNA reads TGTGCCAGCAGCTTAGGCTTGGTCTCCTACAATGAGCAGTTCTTC. Translated, it gives CASSLGLVSYNEQFF.

This chain connects TRBV9 to TRBJ2-7; D possibly corresponds to TRBD1 (6 bases). The CDR3 runs 15 residues. V was clipped by 3 bases and J by 3 bases, with 16 bases between them. Germline CDR1 and CDR2: SGDLS and YYNGEE. The CDR3 protein is CASSAATGSIYEQYF. CDR3 nucleotides: TGTGCCAGCAGCGCAGCGACAGGATCGATCTACGAGCAGTACTTC.

This clonotype came up once. Here the CDR3 DNA reads TGCAGCGTAAAATCCTTAGGGACAGGGGACGGCTACACCTTC. Protein product: CSVKSLGTGDGYTF. This rearrangement joins TRBV29-1 to TRBJ1-2; TRBD1 aligns across 10 bases. The CDR3 extends over 14 amino acids. Germline CDR1 reads SQVTM; CDR2 reads ANQGSEA. V dropped 6 bases and J dropped 8; count of bases not matched to a gene: 12.

The CDR3 DNA reads TGTGCCAGCAGCCCTCAGGGTTATTATGGCTACACCTTC. Residues: CASSPQGYYGYTF. This chain joins TRBV12-3 or TRBV12-4 and TRBJ1-2, with D possibly matching TRBD1 (5 bases). The CDR3 loop spans 13 amino acids. The V and J ends lost 6 bases and 5 bases respectively, with 13 bases between them.

V and J are TRBV2 and TRBJ2-7; D gene ambiguous. The CDR3 extends over 13 amino acids. V was pared by 2 bases and J by 4 bases, with 9 bases between. In germline, CDR1 is SNHLY, CDR2 FYNNEI. The CDR3 region has the DNA TGTGCCAGCAGTGAATTCGTAGGGTACGAGCAGTACTTC. Protein product: CASSEFVGYEQYF.

The chain links TRBV19 to TRBJ1-2; perhaps TRBD1 as D (6 bases). V was cut by 7 bases and J by 3 bases, with 15 bases left in between. Germline CDR1 and CDR2: LNHDA and SQIVND (reference sequence). The CDR3 is 14 amino acids. CDR3 region: CASNHDRNHYGYTF. The CDR3, as DNA: TGTGCCAGTAACCATGACAGGAACCACTATGGCTACACCTTC.

The chain employs TRBV29-1 and TRBJ2-1; D gene unclear. Between the trimmed V and J ends, which lost 0 bases and 10 bases, there was a span of 10 bases. CDR3 length: 12 residues. Per germline, CDR1 SQVTM and CDR2 ANQGSEA. DNA of the CDR3: TGCAGCGTTGAAGATGCGGCAGCCGAGCAGTTCTTC. It encodes CSVEDAAAEQFF.

The chain recombines TRBV29-1 with TRBJ1-1; D call uncertain. In germline, CDR1 is SQVTM, CDR2 ANQGSEA. V was shortened by 4 bases and J by 0 bases, with 9 bases between the two germline ends. The CDR3 extends over 13 amino acids. The CDR3 reads CSVASLMNTEAFF. CDR3 nucleotide sequence: TGCAGCGTTGCGAGTCTGATGAACACTGAAGCTTTCTTT.

The rearrangement joins TRBV20-1 to TRBJ1-5; a possible D gene is TRBD1 (6 bases). The germline CDR1 and CDR2 sequences are DFQATT and SNEGSKA (reference sequence). The CDR3 loop spans 14 amino acids. Trimming cost V 3 bases and J 6 bases, with 15 bases left between them. The CDR3: CSARGNRVSQPQHF. The CDR3 coding sequence is TGCAGTGCTAGGGGAAACAGGGTCAGTCAGCCCCAGCATTTT.

The chain uses TRBV29-1 and TRBJ1-5; D is unresolved. Germline V lookup: CDR1 SQVTM, CDR2 ANQGSEA. The length of the CDR3 is 12 residues. V was pared by 4 bases and J by 1 base, with 5 bases between. The chain's CDR3 is CSVGASNQPQHF. The CDR3, as DNA: TGCAGCGTTGGTGCAAGCAATCAGCCCCAGCATTTT.

This chain uses TRBV9 with TRBJ2-1; tentatively, D is TRBD1 or TRBD2 (7 bases each). Germline V lookup: CDR1 SGDLS, CDR2 YYNGEE. There are 16 residues in the CDR3. The ends were cut back, 4 bases at V and 9 bases at J, with 23 bases in the middle. CDR3 sequence reads: CASSHLQGRVEGEQFF. CDR3 DNA sequence: TGTGCCAGCAGCCACCTACAGGGGAGGGTGGAGGGTGAGCAGTTCTTC.

The rearrangement uses TRBV20-1 and TRBJ1-5; D is undetermined. CDR3 length equals 15 residues. V was trimmed by 0 bases and J by 2 bases, leaving 11 bases between them. Germline CDR1 and CDR2: DFQATT and SNEGSKA (reference sequence). This CDR3 reads CSAREEASGNQPQHF. The CDR3 nucleotides read TGCAGTGCTAGAGAGGAGGCAAGTGGCAATCAGCCCCAGCATTTT.

The J gene is TRBJ1-5, the V gene TRBV9; D is uncertain. Trimming stripped 0 bases from V and 0 bases from J, with 7 bases between. CDR3 length: 15 residues. Germline V gene sequence: CDR1 SGDLS, CDR2 YYNGEE. The CDR3 loop reads CASSVGHTSNQPQHF. The CDR3 nucleotides are TGTGCCAGCAGCGTAGGTCATACTAGCAATCAGCCCCAGCATTTT.

The chain carries TRBV5-1 and TRBJ1-1; TRBD1 agrees at 9 bases. The CDR3 has 15 residues. The germline gives CDR1 SGHRS, CDR2 YFSETQ. V shed 0 bases and J 4 bases; nucleotides not matched to a gene: 4. The CDR3 loop is CASSLDRGRGTEAFF. The CDR3 nucleotides are TGCGCCAGCAGCTTGGACAGGGGGCGCGGCACTGAAGCTTTCTTT.

This rearrangement joins TRBV29-1 to TRBJ1-1, with D tentatively TRBD1 (5 bases). CDR1 SQVTM and CDR2 ANQGSEA come from the germline V gene. CDR3 length equals 13 residues. V lost 6 bases and J lost 5, with 16 bases in between. The CDR3 DNA follows: TGCAGCGTGGGATTGGCAGGGCGGACTGAAGCTTTCTTT. Encoded protein: CSVGLAGRTEAFF.

V usage is TRBV15 and J usage is TRBJ1-5, with TRBD1 identical over 10 bases. The trim removed 1 base at V and 6 bases at J, leaving 6 bases unmatched. CDR1 is LNHNV and CDR2 is YYDKDF in the germline V gene (reference sequence). This CDR3 spans 16 amino acids. CDR3 in amino acids: CATSRARQGAPQPQHF. The DNA of the CDR3 is TGTGCCACCAGCAGAGCTAGACAGGGGGCACCTCAGCCCCAGCATTTT.

The chain has TRBV28 and TRBJ2-7, with D possibly TRBD1 on 5 matching bases. Trimming stripped 3 bases from V and 4 bases from J, with 7 bases between. The CDR3 has 12 residues. In germline, CDR1 is MDHEN, CDR2 SYDVKM. In DNA form, the CDR3 reads TGTGCCAGCAGTTTGACAGAATACGAGCAGTACTTC. Protein product: CASSLTEYEQYF.

This clonotype was counted once. The CDR3 nucleotides read TGTGCCAGCAGTCCGAGACTAGCGGGGGGATCTTATACGCAGTATTTT. Translated: CASSPRLAGGSYTQYF. This sequence joins TRBV7-2 and TRBJ2-3, with TRBD2 matching 13 bases. The germline V gene encodes CDR1 SGHTA and CDR2 FQGNSA. The CDR3 is 16 amino acids. The junction had 10 bases not matched to a gene; V was cut back by 6 bases and J by 7 bases.

V is TRBV29-1 and J is TRBJ2-2; 8 positions match TRBD1. CDR1 is SQVTM, CDR2 ANQGSEA, per germline. The CDR3 covers 15 residues. J was trimmed by 1 base and V by 2 bases; bases with no gene match: 3. The CDR3 region has the DNA TGCAGCGTTGAACCGGGGACAGGGAACACCGGGGAGCTGTTTTTT. Residues: CSVEPGTGNTGELFF.

J is TRBJ2-1 and V is TRBV12-3 or TRBV12-4; D possibly matches TRBD1 or TRBD2 (6 bases each). Trimming took off 3 bases at V and 15 bases at J, with 12 bases between the two ends. The CDR3 has 11 amino acids. The CDR3 loop reads CASSFGGRGFF. The CDR3 nucleotides read TGTGCCAGCAGTTTTGGGGGGCGGGGGTTCTTC.

The chain couples TRBV7-9 to TRBJ1-1; unclear D gene. Trimming took off 1 base at V and 1 base at J, with 7 bases between the two ends. The CDR3 extends over 14 amino acids. CDR1 and CDR2 (germline): SEHNR, FQNEAQ (reference sequence). CDR3: CASSLDGKNTEAFF. The CDR3 DNA follows: TGTGCCAGCAGCTTAGATGGGAAGAACACTGAAGCTTTCTTT.

This chain links TRBV16 with TRBJ1-1; D is possibly TRBD1 (5 bases). Per the germline V gene, CDR1 is KGHSY and CDR2 is FQNENV. V was trimmed by 4 bases and J by 1 base, leaving 7 bases between them. The CDR3 totals 13 residues. The CDR3 reads CASSPQGNTEAFF. CDR3 coding DNA: TGTGCCAGCAGCCCCCAGGGGAACACTGAAGCTTTCTTT. Combining the CDR3 with reference TRBV16 and TRBJ1-1 gives the whole variable domain GEEVAQTPKHLVRGEGQKAKLYCAPIKGHSYVFWYQQVLKNEFKFLISFQNENVFDETGMPKERFSAKCLPNSPCSLEIQATKLEDSAVYFCASSPQGNTEAFFGQGTRLTVV.